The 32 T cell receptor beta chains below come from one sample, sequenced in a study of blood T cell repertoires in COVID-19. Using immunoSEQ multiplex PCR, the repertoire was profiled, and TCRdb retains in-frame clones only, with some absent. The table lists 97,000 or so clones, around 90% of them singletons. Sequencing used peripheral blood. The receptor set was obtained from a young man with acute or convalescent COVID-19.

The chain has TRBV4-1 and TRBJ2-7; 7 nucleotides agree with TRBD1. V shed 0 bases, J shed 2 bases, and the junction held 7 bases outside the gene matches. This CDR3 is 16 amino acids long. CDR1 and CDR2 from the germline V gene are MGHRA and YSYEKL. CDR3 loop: CASSQDLGGTPYEQYF. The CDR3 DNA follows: TGCGCCAGCAGCCAAGATCTAGGGGGCACACCCTACGAGCAGTACTTC.

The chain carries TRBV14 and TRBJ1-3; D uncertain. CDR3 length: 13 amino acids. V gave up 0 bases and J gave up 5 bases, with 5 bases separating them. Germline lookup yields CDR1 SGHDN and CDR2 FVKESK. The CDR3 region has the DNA TGTGCCAGCAGCCAAGATAGCCGAAACACCATATATTTT. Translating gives CASSQDSRNTIYF.

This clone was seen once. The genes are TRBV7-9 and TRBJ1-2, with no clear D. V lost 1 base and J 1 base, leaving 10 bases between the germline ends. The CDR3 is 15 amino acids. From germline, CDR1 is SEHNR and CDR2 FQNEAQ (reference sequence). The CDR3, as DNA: TGTGCCAGCAGCTTAGATCTCGGGGATAACTATGGCTACACCTTC. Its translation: CASSLDLGDNYGYTF.

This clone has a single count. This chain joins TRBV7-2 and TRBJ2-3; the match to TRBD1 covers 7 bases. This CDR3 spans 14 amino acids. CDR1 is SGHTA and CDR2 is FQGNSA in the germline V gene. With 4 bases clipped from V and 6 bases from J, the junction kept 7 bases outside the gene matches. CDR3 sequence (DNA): TGTGCCAGCAGCTCCTACAGGGGTTCGGATACGCAGTATTTT. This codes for CASSSYRGSDTQYF. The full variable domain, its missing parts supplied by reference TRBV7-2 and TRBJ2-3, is GAGVSQSPSNKVTEKGKDVELRCDPISGHTALYWYRQSLGQGLEFLIYFQGNSAPDKSGLPSDRFSAERTGGSVSTLTIQRTQQEDSAVYLCASSSYRGSDTQYFGPGTRLTVL.

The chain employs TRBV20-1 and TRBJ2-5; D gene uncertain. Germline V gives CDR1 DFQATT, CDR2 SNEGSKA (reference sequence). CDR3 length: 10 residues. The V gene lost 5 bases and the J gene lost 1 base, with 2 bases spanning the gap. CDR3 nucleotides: TGCAGTGCTCTCCAAGAGACCCAGTACTTC. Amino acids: CSALQETQYF.

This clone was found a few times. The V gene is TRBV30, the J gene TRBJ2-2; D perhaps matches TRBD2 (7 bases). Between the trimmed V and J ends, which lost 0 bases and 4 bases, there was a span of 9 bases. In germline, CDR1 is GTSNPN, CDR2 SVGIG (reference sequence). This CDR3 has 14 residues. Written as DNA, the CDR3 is TGTGCCTGGAGTGTAGGGGGGGCCACCGGGGAGCTGTTTTTT. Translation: CAWSVGGATGELFF.

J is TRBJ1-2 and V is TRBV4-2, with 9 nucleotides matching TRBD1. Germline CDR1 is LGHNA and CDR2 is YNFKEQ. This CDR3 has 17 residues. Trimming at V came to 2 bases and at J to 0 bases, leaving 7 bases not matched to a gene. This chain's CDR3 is CASSQLGQGFTNYGYTF. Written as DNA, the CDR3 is TGTGCCAGCAGCCAACTGGGACAGGGATTTACTAACTATGGCTACACCTTC.

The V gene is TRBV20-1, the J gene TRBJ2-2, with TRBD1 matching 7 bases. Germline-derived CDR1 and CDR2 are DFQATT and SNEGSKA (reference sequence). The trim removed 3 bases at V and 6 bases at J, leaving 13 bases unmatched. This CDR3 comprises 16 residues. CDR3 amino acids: CSASKTRGLVAGELFF. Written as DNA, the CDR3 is TGCAGTGCTAGTAAGACGAGGGGGCTTGTGGCCGGGGAGCTGTTTTTT.

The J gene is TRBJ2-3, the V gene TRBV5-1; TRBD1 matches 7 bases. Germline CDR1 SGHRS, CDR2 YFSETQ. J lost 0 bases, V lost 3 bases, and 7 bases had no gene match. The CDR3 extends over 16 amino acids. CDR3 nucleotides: TGCGCCAGCAGCTGGGGACAGTTCTTTAGCACAGATACGCAGTATTTT. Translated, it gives CASSWGQFFSTDTQYF.

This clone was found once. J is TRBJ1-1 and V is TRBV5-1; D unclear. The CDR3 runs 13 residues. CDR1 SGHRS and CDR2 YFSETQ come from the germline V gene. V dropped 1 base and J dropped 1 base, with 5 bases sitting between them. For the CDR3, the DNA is TGCGCCAGCAGCTTGATATGGAACACTGAAGCTTTCTTT. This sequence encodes CASSLIWNTEAFF.

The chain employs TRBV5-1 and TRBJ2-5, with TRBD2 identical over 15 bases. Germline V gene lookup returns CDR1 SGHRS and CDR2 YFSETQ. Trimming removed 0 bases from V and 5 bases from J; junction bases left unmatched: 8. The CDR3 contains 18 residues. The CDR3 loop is CASSLEGTSGRPGETQYF. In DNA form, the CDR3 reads TGCGCCAGCAGCTTGGAGGGGACTAGCGGGAGGCCGGGTGAGACCCAGTACTTC.

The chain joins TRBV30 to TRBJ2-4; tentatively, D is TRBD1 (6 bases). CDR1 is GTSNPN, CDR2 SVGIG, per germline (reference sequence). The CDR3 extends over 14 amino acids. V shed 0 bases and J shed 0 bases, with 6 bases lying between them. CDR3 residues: CAWSVQGAKNIQYF. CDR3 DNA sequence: TGTGCCTGGAGTGTACAGGGAGCCAAAAACATTCAGTACTTC.

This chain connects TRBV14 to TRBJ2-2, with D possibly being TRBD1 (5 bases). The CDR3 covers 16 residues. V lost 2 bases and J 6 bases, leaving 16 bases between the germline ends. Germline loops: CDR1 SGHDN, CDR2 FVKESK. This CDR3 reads CASSQRAITGPGELFF. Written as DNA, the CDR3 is TGTGCCAGCAGCCAACGGGCCATAACAGGCCCCGGGGAGCTGTTTTTT.

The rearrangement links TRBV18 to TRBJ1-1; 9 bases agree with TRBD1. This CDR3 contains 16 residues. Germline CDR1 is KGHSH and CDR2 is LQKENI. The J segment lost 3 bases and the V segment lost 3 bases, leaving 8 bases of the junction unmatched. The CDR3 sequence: CASSPTSTGGDTEAFF. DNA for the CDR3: TGTGCCAGCTCACCCACTTCGACAGGGGGGGACACTGAAGCTTTCTTT.

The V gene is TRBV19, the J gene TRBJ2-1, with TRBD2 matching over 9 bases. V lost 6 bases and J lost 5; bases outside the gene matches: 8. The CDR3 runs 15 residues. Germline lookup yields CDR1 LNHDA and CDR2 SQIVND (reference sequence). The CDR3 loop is CASSLAGLVNNEQFF. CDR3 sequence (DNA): TGTGCCAGTAGCCTAGCGGGACTAGTAAACAATGAGCAGTTCTTC. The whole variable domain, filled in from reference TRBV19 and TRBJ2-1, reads DGGITQSPKYLFRKEGQNVTLSCEQNLNHDAMYWYRQDPGQGLRLIYYSQIVNDFQKGDIAEGYSVSREKKESFPLTVTSAQKNPTAFYLCASSLAGLVNNEQFFGPGTRLTVL.

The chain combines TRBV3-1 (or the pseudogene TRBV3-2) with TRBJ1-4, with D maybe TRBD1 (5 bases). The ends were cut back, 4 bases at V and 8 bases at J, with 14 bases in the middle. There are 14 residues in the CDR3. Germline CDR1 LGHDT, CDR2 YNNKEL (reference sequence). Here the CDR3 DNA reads TGTGCCAGCAGCCGCCGGGACTCCTTGGAAAAACTGTTTTTT. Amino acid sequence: CASSRRDSLEKLFF.

The CDR3 here is CASSLEGATYGYTF. For the CDR3, the DNA is TGCGCCAGCAGCCTTGAGGGGGCAACCTATGGCTACACCTTC. The rearrangement uses TRBV5-1 and TRBJ1-2; 7 bases are a match to TRBD1. The CDR3 extends over 14 amino acids. The V gene's germline CDR1 is SGHRS and CDR2 YFSETQ. Trimming at V came to 4 bases and at J to 4 bases, leaving 7 bases not matched to a gene.

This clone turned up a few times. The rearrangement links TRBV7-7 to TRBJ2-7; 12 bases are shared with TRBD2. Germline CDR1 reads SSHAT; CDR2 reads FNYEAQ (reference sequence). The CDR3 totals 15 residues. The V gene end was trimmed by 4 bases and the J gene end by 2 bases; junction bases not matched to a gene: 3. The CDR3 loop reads CASSSLAGGPYEQYF. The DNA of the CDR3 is TGTGCCAGCAGCTCCCTAGCGGGAGGGCCCTACGAGCAGTACTTC. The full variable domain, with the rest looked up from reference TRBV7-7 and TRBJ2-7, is GAGVSQSPRYKVTKRGQDVTLRCDPISSHATLYWYQQALGQGPEFLTYFNYEAQPDKSGLPSDRFSAERPEGSISTLTIQRTEQRDSAMYRCASSSLAGGPYEQYFGPGTRLTVT.

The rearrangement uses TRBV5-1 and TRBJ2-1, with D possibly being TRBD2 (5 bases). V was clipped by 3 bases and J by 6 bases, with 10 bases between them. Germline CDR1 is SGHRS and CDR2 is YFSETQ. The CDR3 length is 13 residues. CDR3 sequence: CASSSYAGNEQFF. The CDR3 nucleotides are TGCGCCAGCAGCTCCTATGCGGGCAATGAGCAGTTCTTC.

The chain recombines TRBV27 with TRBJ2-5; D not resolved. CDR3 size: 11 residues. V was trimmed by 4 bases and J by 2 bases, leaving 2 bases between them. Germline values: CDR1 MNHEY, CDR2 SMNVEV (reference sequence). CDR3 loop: CASSSQETQYF. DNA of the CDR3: TGTGCCAGCAGTTCGCAAGAGACCCAGTACTTC.

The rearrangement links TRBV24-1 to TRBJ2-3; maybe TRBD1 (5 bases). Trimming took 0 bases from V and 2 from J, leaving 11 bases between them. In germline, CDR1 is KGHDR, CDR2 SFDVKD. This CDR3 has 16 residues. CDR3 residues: CATSDLGAGSTDTQYF. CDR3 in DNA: TGTGCCACCAGTGATTTGGGGGCAGGGTCCACAGATACGCAGTATTTT.

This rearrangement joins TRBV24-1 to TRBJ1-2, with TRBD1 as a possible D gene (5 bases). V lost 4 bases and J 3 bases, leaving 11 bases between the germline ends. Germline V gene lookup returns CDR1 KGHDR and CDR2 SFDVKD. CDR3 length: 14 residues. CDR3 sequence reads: CATSDTGRDYGYTF. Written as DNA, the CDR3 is TGTGCCACCAGTGACACGGGCAGGGACTATGGCTACACCTTC.

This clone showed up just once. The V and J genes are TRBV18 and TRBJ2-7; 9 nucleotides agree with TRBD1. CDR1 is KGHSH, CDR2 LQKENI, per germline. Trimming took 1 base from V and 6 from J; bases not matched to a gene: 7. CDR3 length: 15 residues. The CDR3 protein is CASSPQSTGGSEQYF. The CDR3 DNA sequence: TGTGCCAGCTCACCACAGTCGACAGGGGGTTCCGAGCAGTACTTC.

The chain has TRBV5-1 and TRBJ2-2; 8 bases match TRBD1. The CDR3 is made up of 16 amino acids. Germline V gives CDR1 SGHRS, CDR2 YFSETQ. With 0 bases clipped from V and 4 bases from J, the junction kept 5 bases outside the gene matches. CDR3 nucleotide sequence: TGCGCCAGCAGCTTGGATACAGGGGGTAGCACCGGGGAGCTGTTTTTT. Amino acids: CASSLDTGGSTGELFF.

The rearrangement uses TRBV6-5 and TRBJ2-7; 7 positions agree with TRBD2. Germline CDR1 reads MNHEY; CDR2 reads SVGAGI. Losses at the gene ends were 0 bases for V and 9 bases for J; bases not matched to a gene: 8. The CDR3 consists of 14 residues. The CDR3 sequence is CASSYSSSGKGQYF. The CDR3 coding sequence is TGTGCCAGCAGTTACTCGTCGAGCGGGAAAGGGCAGTACTTC.

The CDR3 DNA sequence: TGTGCCACCAGTCCGGGGGAAGGCTATGGCTACACCTTC. Encoded protein: CATSPGEGYGYTF. The V call is TRBV24-1, the J call TRBJ1-2, with a tentative D call TRBD1 (5 bases). This CDR3 spans 13 amino acids. V lost 6 bases and J 4 bases, leaving 11 bases between the germline ends. Germline lookup yields CDR1 KGHDR and CDR2 SFDVKD.

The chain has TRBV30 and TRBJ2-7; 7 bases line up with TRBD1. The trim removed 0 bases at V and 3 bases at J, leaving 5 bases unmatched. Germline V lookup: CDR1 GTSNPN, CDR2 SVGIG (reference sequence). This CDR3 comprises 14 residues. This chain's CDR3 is CAWSVGRGIYEQYF. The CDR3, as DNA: TGTGCCTGGAGTGTAGGCAGGGGGATCTACGAGCAGTACTTC.

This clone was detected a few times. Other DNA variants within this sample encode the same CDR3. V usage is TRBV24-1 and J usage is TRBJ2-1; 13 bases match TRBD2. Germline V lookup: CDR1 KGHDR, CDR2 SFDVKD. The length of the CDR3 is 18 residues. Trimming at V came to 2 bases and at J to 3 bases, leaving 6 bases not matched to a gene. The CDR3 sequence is CATSDSTSGRAGYNEQFF. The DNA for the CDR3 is TGTGCCACCAGTGATTCTACTAGCGGGAGGGCAGGCTACAATGAGCAGTTCTTC.

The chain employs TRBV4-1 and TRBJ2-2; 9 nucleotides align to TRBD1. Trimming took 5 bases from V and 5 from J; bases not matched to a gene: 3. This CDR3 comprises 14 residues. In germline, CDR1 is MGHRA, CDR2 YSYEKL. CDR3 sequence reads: CASSGTGLTGELFF. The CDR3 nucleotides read TGCGCCAGCAGCGGGACAGGGTTGACCGGGGAGCTGTTTTTT.

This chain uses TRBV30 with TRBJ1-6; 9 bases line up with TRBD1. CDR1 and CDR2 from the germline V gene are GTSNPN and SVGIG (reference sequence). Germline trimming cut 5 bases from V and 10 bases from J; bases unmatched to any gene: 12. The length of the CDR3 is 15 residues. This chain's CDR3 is CAWENGQGWQSPLHF. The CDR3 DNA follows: TGTGCCTGGGAAAATGGACAGGGGTGGCAATCACCCCTCCACTTT.

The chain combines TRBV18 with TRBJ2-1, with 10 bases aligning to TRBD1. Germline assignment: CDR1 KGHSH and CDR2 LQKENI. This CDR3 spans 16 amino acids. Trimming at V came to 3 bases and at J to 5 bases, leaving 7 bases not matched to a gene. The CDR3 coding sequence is TGTGCCAGCTCACCCATCGGACAGGGGGTGAACAATGAGCAGTTCTTC. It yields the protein CASSPIGQGVNNEQFF.

This CDR3 is CASSRPLRDEQYF. Written as DNA, the CDR3 is TGCGCCAGCAGCAGACCCTTGAGGGACGAGCAGTACTTC. The chain couples TRBV4-1 to TRBJ2-7, with D possibly TRBD2 on 5 matching bases. Germline CDR1 is MGHRA and CDR2 is YSYEKL. The CDR3 has 13 residues. V was cut by 5 bases and J by 5 bases, with 13 bases left in between.